This T cell receptor beta chain appears in the sequencing data of a study of T cells in Graves' hyperthyroidism and ophthalmopathy. Overall study: Sampling of peripheral blood happened at initial diagnosis, prior to any treatment.

V gave up 5 bases and J gave up 11 bases, with 18 bases separating them. CDR1 and CDR2 (germline): SGHTA, FQGNSA. CDR3 length: 13 residues. At least ten counts were recorded for this clonotype. Stable disease denoted Graves' hyperthyroidism without ophthalmopathy progression within 18 months. The PBMCs had their origin in 8.5 to 10 ml of fresh peripheral blood. From RNA transcripts, TCR beta CDR3 regions were amplified. The primer set for the first-round RT-PCR of the TCR CDR3 was HTBI. MiXCR was run by TCRdb on the multiplex PCR reads, yielding one entry per CDR3 protein. The table shows a few hundred thousand distinct CDR3 sequences, with 20% to 25% occurring only once.

The chain recombines TRBV7-2 with TRBJ1-1, with D perhaps matching TRBD1 (5 bases). This receptor was identified in a man younger than 35 with Graves' hyperthyroidism. The sample comprised blood. The CDR3 region has the DNA TGTGCCAGCAGCCGAGTAAGAACAGGAGGGGCTTTCTTT. It encodes CASSRVRTGGAFF.